This paragraph covers one TCR beta chain sequence. The data stem from a study of blood T cell repertoires in COVID-19. Study-wide background: Material from acute and convalescent COVID-19 was sourced from the United States, Italy and Spain. Sources were T cells, B-cell-depleted T cells, or PBMCs; the material itself was cDNA or gDNA.

Per the original methods: By means of reference gene primer amplification, nucleated cell counts were estimated. Sequencing was performed with immunoSEQ multiplex PCR; in TCRdb, only in-frame clones are kept and a portion is missing. The V and J calls and clone size are taken from that table; D and trimming were inferred from the DNA. The sample shows about 45,000 clones, around nine tenths of them seen only once. From germline, CDR1 is SGHTA and CDR2 FQGNSA. V was clipped by 6 bases and J by 2 bases, with 14 bases between them. This CDR3 is 14 amino acids long. The source of this sequence is a human donor in a cohort sampled during active COVID-19. The sample taken for sequencing was peripheral blood. The chain is built from TRBV7-2 and TRBJ2-7, with D possibly TRBD1 on 5 matching bases. The CDR3 region has the DNA TGTGCCAGCAGGTCCCAGGGATTTACCTACGAGCAGTACTTC. It specifies CASRSQGFTYEQYF. Supplemented by reference TRBV7-2 and TRBJ2-7, the full variable domain reads GAGVSQSPSNKVTEKGKDVELRCDPISGHTALYWYRQSLGQGLEFLIYFQGNSAPDKSGLPSDRFSAERTGGSVSTLTIQRTQQEDSAVYLCASRSQGFTYEQYFGPGTRLTVT.